This T cell receptor beta chain was sequenced in a study of CD8 T cells in Susac syndrome. Included as multiple sclerosis controls were treatment-naive patients who had stable or active relapsing-remitting disease. Through negative isolation, CD4+ and CD8+ T cells were obtained, while TEMRA cells were enriched using FACS. In its sample, this clonotype was seen once. Germline V gene lookup returns CDR1 SGHRS and CDR2 YFSETQ. V shed 3 bases, J shed 7 bases, and the junction held 15 bases outside the gene matches. This CDR3 spans 17 amino acids. Reverse transcription of roughly 0.5 to 1 ug RNA was carried out with random hexamers. It was immunoSEQ multiplex PCR that amplified TCR beta CDR3 across 54 Vbeta and 13 Jbeta. TCRdb re-called the immunoSEQ multiplex PCR reads through MiXCR, storing one row per CDR3 protein. The sample lists 120,000 or so distinct CDR3 sequences, roughly 94% occurring once.

The chain has TRBV5-1 and TRBJ2-1, with 8 bases identical to TRBD2. The sample consisted of CD4+ T cells from PBMCs. The receptor's source is a human donor with multiple sclerosis. The CDR3 coding sequence is TGCGCCAGCAGCTACACGCTCCGGGGGGGCCGGGGTAATGAGCAGTTCTTC. Translated: CASSYTLRGGRGNEQFF. The full variable domain, its missing parts supplied by reference TRBV5-1 and TRBJ2-1, is KAGVTQTPRYLIKTRGQQVTLSCSPISGHRSVSWYQQTPGQGLQFLFEYFSETQRNKGNFPGRFSGRQFSNSRSEMNVSTLELGDSALYLCASSYTLRGGRGNEQFFGPGTRLTVL.